Here is one T cell receptor beta chain with its context. TCRdb keeps only in-frame clones here, not all; method: immunoSEQ multiplex PCR. The sample lists roughly 220,000 clones, just over 65% occurring once. All donors were healthy HIV-negative adults lacking recent acute infections or vaccinations. The donors, all of them Caucasian adults, lived in Nashville, Tennessee. The sample originates from a study of shared clonotypes between healthy human individuals. J was trimmed by 8 bases and V by 4 bases; bases with no gene match: 4. The CDR3 has 13 residues. Germline V gene lookup returns CDR1 SEHNR and CDR2 FQNEAQ (reference sequence).

Sequenced: memory CD4+ T cells sorted from blood. Subset here: CD45RA-negative fraction. The origin of this receptor is a man under 40 in good health. The rearrangement joins TRBV7-9 to TRBJ2-2; 7 bases agree with TRBD1. CDR3 in amino acids: CASSYTGEGELFF. The CDR3 bases are TGTGCCAGCAGCTATACAGGGGAAGGGGAGCTGTTTTTT.